This T cell receptor beta chain was documented in a study of blood T cells in healthy people across ages. About the study: Roughly one uniquely barcoded beta molecule per two T cells was captured.

V lost 4 bases and J lost 7, with 12 bases in between. CDR1 SGHDT and CDR2 YYEEEE come from the germline V gene. This CDR3 region has 13 residues. Together with a sample-barcoded 5' primer, a J-beta primer mix was included in a second PCR lasting roughly 6 to 12 cycles. Each cDNA molecule carried a tag from a template-switch adaptor that contained 12 random nucleotides. TCRdb processed the 5' RACE reads anew with MiXCR; each CDR3 protein has one entry. The data hold 650,000 to 1,000,000 distinct CDR3 sequences, with about 36% observed a single time. The sequence derives from a man between 18 and 29 years old in good health. The chain combines TRBV5-6 with TRBJ1-5; a possible D gene is TRBD1 (5 bases). Sequenced input: blood. CDR3 nucleotide sequence: TGTGCCAGCAGCGAAGGGACGTTCCAGCCCCAGCATTTT. This sequence encodes CASSEGTFQPQHF. Complete variable domain (other parts from reference TRBV5-6 and TRBJ1-5): DAGVTQSPTHLIKTRGQQVTLRCSPKSGHDTVSWYQQALGQGPQFIFQYYEEEERQRGNFPDRFSGHQFPNYSSELNVNALLLGDSALYLCASSEGTFQPQHFGDGTRLSIL.